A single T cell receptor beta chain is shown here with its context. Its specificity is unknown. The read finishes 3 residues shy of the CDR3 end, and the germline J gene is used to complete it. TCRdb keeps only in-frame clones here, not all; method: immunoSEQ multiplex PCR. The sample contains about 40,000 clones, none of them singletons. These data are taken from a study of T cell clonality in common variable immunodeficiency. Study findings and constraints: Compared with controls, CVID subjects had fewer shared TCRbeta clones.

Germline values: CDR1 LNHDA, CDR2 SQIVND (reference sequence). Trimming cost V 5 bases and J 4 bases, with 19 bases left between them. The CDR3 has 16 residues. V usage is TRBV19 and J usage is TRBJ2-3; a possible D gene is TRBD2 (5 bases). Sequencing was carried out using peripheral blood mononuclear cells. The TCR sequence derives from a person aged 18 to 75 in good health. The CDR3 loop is CASSFKQCLSADTQYF. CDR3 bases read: TGTGCCAGTAGTTTCAAACAGTGTCTTAGCGCAGATACG.